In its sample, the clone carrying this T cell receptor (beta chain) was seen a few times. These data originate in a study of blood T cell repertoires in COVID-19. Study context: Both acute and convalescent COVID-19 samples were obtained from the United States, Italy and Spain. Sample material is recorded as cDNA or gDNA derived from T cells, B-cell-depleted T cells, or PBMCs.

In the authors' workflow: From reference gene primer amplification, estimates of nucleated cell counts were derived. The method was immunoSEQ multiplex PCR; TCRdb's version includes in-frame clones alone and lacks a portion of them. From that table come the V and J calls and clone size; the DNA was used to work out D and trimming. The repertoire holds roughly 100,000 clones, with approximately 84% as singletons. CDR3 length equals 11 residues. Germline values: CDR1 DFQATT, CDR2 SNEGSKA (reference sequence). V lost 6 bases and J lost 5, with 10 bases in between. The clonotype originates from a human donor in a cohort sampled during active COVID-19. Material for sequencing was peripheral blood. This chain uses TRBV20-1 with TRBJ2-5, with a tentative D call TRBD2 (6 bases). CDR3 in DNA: TGCAGTGCCCCCCGGGGGGAGACCCAGTACTTC. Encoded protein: CSAPRGETQYF.